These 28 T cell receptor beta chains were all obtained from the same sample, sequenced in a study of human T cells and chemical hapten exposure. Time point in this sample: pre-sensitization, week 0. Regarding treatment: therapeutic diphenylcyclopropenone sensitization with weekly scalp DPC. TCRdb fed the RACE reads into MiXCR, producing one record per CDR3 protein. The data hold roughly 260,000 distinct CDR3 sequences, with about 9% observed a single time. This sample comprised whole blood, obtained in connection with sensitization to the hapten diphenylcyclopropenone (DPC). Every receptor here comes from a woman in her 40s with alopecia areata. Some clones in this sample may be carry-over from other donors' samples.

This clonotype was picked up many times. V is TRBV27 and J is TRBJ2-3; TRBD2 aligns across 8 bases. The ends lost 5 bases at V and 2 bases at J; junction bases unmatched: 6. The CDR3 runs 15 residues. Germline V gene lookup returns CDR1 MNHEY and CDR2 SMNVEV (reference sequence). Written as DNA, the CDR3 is TGTGCCAGCAGTCGGAGAGCGGGAGTCACAGATACGCAGTATTTT. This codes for CASSRRAGVTDTQYF.

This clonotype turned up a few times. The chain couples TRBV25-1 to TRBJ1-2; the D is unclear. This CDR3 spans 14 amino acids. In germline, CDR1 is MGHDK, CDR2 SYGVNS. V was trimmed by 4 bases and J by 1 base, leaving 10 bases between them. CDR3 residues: CASSGDSLNYGYTF. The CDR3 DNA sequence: TGTGCCAGCAGTGGAGATAGCCTTAACTATGGCTACACCTTC.

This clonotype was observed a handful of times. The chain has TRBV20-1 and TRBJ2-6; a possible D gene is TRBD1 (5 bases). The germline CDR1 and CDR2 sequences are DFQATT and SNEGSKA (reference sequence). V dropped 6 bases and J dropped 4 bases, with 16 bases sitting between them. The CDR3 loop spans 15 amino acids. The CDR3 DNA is TGCAGTGCCAGGACAAATATCGACGGGGCCAACGTCCTGACTTTC. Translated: CSARTNIDGANVLTF.

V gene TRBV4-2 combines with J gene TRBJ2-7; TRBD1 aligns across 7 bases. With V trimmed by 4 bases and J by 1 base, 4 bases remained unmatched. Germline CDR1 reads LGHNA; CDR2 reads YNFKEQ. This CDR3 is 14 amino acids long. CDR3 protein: CASSPGTESYEQYF. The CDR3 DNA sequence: TGTGCCAGCAGCCCTGGGACAGAATCCTACGAGCAGTACTTC.

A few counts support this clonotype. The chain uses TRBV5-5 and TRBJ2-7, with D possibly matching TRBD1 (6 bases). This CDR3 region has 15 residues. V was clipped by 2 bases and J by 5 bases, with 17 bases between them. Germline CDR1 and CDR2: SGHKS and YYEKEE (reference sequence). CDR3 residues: CASSLSQGRWNEQYF. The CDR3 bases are TGTGCCAGCAGCTTATCACAGGGCCGGTGGAACGAGCAGTACTTC.

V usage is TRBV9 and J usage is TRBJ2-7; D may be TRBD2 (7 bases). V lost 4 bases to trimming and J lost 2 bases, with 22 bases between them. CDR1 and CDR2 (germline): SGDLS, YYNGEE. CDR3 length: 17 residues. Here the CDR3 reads CASSPRGGDRPAYEQYF. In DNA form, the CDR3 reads TGTGCCAGCAGCCCCCGAGGGGGGGATAGACCAGCCTACGAGCAGTACTTC.

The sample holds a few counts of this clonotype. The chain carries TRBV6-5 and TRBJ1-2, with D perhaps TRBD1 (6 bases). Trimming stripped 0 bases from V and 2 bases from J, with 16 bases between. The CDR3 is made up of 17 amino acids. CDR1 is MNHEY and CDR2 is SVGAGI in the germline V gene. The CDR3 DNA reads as TGTGCCAGCAGTTACTCGTGGAGGGGGGAGTTCAACTATGGCTACACCTTC. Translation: CASSYSWRGEFNYGYTF.

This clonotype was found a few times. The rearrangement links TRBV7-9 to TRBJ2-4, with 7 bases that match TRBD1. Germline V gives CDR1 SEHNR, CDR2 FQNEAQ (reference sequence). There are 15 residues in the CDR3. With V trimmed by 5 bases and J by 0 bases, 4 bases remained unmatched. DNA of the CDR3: TGTGCCAGCAGCCCGGACAGGCTAGCCAAAAACATTCAGTACTTC. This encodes CASSPDRLAKNIQYF.

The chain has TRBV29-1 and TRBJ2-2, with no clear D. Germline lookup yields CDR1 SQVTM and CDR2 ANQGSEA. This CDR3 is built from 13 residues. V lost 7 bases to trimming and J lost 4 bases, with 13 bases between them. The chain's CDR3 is CSGGRTFTGELFF. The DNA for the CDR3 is TGCAGCGGAGGACGGACCTTCACCGGGGAGCTGTTTTTT.

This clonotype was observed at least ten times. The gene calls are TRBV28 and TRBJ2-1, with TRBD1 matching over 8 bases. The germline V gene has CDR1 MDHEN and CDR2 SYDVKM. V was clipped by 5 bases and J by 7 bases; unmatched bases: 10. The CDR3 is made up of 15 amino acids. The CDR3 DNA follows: TGTGCCAGCAGTCCGGAAACCTACAGGGGGAATGAGCAGTTCTTC. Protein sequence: CASSPETYRGNEQFF.

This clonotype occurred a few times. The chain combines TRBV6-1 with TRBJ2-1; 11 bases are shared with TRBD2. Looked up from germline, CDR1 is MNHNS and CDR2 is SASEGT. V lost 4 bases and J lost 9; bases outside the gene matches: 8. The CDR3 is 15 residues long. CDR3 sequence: CASSGPLAGGFEQFF. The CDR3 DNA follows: TGTGCCAGCAGTGGTCCCCTAGCGGGAGGTTTTGAGCAGTTCTTC.

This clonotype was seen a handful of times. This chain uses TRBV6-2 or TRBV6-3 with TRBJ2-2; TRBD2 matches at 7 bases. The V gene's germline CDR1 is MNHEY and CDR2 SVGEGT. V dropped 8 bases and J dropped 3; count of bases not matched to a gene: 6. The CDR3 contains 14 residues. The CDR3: CASVGGGYTGELFF. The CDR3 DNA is TGTGCCAGCGTCGGGGGAGGGTACACCGGGGAGCTGTTTTTT.

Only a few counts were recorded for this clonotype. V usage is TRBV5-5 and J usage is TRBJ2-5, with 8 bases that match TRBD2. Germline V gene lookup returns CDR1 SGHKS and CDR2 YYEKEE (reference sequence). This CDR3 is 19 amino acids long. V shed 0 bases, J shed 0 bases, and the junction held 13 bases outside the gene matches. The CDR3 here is CASSLEVRAGALYQETQYF. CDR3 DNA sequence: TGTGCCAGCAGCTTGGAGGTTCGAGCGGGAGCCCTTTACCAAGAGACCCAGTACTTC. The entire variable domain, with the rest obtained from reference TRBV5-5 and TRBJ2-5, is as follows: DAGVTQSPTHLIKTRGQQVTLRCSPISGHKSVSWYQQVLGQGPQFIFQYYEKEERGRGNFPDRFSARQFPNYSSELNVNALLLGDSALYLCASSLEVRAGALYQETQYFGPGTRLLVL.

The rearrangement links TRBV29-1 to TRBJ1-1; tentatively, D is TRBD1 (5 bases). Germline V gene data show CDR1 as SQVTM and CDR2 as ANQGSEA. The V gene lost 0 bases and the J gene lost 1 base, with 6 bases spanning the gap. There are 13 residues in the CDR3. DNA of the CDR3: TGCAGCGTTGAAGACGGACAGAACACTGAAGCTTTCTTT. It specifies CSVEDGQNTEAFF.

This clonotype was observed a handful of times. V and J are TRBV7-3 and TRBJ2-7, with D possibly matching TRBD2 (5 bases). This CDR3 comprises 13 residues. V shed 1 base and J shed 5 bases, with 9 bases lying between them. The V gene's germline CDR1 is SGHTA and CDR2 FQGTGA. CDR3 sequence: CASSLKASHEQYF. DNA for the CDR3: TGTGCCAGCAGCTTAAAGGCTAGCCACGAGCAGTACTTC.

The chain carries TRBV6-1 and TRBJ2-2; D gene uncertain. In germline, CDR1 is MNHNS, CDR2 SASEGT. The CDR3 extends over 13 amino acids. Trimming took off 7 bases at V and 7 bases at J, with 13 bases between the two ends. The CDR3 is CASIRGDGGELFF. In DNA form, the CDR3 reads TGTGCCAGCATAAGAGGCGATGGCGGGGAGCTGTTTTTT.

In DNA, the CDR3 is TGCAGTGCATCATCACCAGGGGCAACTAATGAAAAACTGTTTTTT. Translation: CSASSPGATNEKLFF. V usage is TRBV20-1 and J usage is TRBJ1-4; D may be TRBD1 (6 bases). Trimming cost V 6 bases and J 0 bases, with 14 bases left between them. The CDR3 loop spans 15 amino acids. Germline loops: CDR1 DFQATT, CDR2 SNEGSKA (reference sequence).

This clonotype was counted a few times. DNA for the CDR3: TGTGCCAGCAGCCCCGGGACTAGCGGGAGATACTACGAGCAGTACTTC. This gives the protein CASSPGTSGRYYEQYF. The chain carries TRBV4-2 and TRBJ2-7; 14 bases map to TRBD2. Germline V gene data show CDR1 as LGHNA and CDR2 as YNFKEQ. The CDR3 contains 16 residues. Unmatched junction bases numbered 5, after V lost 4 bases and J lost 3 bases.

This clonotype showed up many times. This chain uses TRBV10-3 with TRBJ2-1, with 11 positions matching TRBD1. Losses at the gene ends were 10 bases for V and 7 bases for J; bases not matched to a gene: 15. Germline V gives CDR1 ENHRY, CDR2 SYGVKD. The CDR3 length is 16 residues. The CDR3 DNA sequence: TGTGCCACTAGTGGATCCAAAGGGACAGGGGGAAATGAGCAGTTCTTC. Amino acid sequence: CATSGSKGTGGNEQFF.

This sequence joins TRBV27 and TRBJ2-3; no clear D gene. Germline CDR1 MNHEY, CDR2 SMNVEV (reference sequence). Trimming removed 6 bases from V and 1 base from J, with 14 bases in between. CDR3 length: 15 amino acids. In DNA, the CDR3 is TGTGCCAGCAGCCGTGGCGGCCTTCGCACAGATACGCAGTATTTT. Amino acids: CASSRGGLRTDTQYF.

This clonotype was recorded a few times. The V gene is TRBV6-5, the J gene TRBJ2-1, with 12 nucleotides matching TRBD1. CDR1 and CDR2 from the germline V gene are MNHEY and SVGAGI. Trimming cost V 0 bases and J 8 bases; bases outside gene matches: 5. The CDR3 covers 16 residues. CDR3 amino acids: CASSYSGGQGAYEQFF. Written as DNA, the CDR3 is TGTGCCAGCAGTTACTCCGGGGGACAGGGGGCGTATGAGCAGTTCTTC.

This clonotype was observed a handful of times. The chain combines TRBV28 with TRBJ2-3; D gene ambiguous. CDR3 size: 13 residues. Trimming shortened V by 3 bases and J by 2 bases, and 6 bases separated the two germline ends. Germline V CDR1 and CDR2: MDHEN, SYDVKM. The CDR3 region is CASSFSHTDTQYF. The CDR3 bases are TGTGCCAGCAGTTTTTCCCACACAGATACGCAGTATTTT.

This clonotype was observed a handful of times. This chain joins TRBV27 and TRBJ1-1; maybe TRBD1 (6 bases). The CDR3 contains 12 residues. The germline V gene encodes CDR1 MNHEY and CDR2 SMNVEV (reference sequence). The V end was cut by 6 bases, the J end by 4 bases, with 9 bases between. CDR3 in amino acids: CASSGQLTEAFF. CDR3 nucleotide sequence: TGTGCCAGCAGCGGACAGCTCACTGAAGCTTTCTTT.

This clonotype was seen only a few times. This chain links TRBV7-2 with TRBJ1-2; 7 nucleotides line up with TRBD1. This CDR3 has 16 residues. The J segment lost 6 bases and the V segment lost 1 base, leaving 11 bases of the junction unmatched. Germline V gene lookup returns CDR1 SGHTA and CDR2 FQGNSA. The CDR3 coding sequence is TGTGCCAGCAGCTTAGTGTTGGGACAGAGGGGGAATGGCTACACCTTC. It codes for CASSLVLGQRGNGYTF.

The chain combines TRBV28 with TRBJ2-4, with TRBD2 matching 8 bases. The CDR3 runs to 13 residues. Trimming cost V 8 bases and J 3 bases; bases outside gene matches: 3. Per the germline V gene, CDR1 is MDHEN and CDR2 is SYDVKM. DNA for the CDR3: TGTGCCAGCCGGGGGGGAGTCAAAAACATTCAGTACTTC. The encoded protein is CASRGGVKNIQYF.

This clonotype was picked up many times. DNA for the CDR3: TGTGCCAGCAGCCGAACGTCCGGGGAGCTGTTTTTT. As protein: CASSRTSGELFF. This chain uses TRBV12-3 or TRBV12-4 with TRBJ2-2; D is ambiguous. Trimming pared 6 bases from V and 6 bases from J, leaving 8 bases between. The CDR3 covers 12 residues.

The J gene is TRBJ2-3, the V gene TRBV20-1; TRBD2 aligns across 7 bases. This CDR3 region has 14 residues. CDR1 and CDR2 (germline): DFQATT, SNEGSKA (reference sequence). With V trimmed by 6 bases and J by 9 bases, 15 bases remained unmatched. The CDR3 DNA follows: TGCAGTGCGACGAAGGGAGGGATGGGAGAAACGCAGTATTTT. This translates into CSATKGGMGETQYF.

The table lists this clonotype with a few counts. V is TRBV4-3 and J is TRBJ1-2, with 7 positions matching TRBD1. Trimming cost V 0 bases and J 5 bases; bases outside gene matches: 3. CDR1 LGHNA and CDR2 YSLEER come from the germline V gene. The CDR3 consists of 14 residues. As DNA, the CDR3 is TGCGCCAGCAGCCAAGAAGACAGGGTTTATGGCTACACCTTC. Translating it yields CASSQEDRVYGYTF.